These 3 T cell receptor beta chains came from one sample sequenced in a study of blood T cells in healthy people across ages. PCR was performed a second time for about 7 to 11 cycles using a sample-barcoded 5' primer and a J-beta primer mix. TCRdb re-called the 5' RACE reads with MiXCR, one entry per CDR3 protein. This sample has about 730,000 distinct CDR3 sequences, with about 42% found just once. The sequenced sample was blood. Receptors originate from a woman in her sixties in good health.

This clonotype was observed a few times. The V and J genes are TRBV7-2 and TRBJ2-1, with D unresolved. Germline values: CDR1 SGHTA, CDR2 FQGNSA. Deletions cut 2 bases from V and 9 bases from J, with 5 bases between. The CDR3 length is 11 residues. CDR3 coding DNA: TGTGCCAGCAGCTTAATACTTGAGCAGTTCTTC. Its translation: CASSLILEQFF. Using reference TRBV7-2 and TRBJ2-1 for the parts outside the CDR3, the full variable domain is GAGVSQSPSNKVTEKGKDVELRCDPISGHTALYWYRQSLGQGLEFLIYFQGNSAPDKSGLPSDRFSAERTGGSVSTLTIQRTQQEDSAVYLCASSLILEQFFGPGTRLTVL.

CDR3 DNA: TGTGCCAGCAGCAGGGACAGGGGGCTTGGGGCCAACGTCCTGACTTTC. This sequence encodes CASSRDRGLGANVLTF. The chain combines TRBV11-1 with TRBJ2-6; TRBD1 aligns across 12 bases. The CDR3 length is 16 residues. The V gene's germline CDR1 is SGHAT and CDR2 FQDESV (reference sequence). With V trimmed by 5 bases and J by 3 bases, 2 bases remained unmatched.

The chain is built from TRBV5-1 and TRBJ2-1; D possibly matches TRBD1 or TRBD2 (5 bases each). CDR3 size: 15 residues. Trimming shortened V by 6 bases and J by 12 bases, and 25 bases separated the two germline ends. CDR1 and CDR2 from the germline V gene are SGHRS and YFSETQ. CDR3 coding DNA: TGCGCCAGCACCCCACCCGGGGCCCGGGATCAAGGGCAGTTCTTC. Translated: CASTPPGARDQGQFF.